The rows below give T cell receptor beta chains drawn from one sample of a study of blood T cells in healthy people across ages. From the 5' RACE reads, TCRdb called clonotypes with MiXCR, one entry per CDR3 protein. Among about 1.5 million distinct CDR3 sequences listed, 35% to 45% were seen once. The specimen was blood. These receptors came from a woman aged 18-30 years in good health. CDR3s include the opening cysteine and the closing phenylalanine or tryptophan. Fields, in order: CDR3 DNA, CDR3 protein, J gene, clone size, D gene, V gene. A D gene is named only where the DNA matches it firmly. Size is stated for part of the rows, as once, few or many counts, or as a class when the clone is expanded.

CDR3 DNA: TGTGCCTGGAGTGTAGCGGGAGGGTTCACAGATACGCAGTATTTT; CDR3 protein: CAWSVAGGFTDTQYF; J gene: TRBJ2-3; clone size: NA; D gene: TRBD2; V gene: TRBV30
CDR3 DNA: TGTGCCAGCAGCGCTAGACAGGGCTTTGACACTGGCTACACCTTC; CDR3 protein: CASSARQGFDTGYTF; J gene: TRBJ1-2; clone size: NA; D gene: TRBD1; V gene: TRBV9
CDR3 DNA: TGTGCCAGCAGCCACGAAACGTCGACAGGGGCTAATGAAAAACTGTTTTTT; CDR3 protein: CASSHETSTGANEKLFF; J gene: TRBJ1-4; clone size: NA; D gene: TRBD1; V gene: TRBV3-1
CDR3 DNA: TGTGCCAGCAGTGAGGTAGAAACTAATGGCTACACCTTC; CDR3 protein: CASSEVETNGYTF; J gene: TRBJ1-2; clone size: few; D gene: NA; V gene: TRBV25-1
CDR3 DNA: TGCGCCAGCAGCCTCAACAGGGACAATTCACCCCTCCACTTT; CDR3 protein: CASSLNRDNSPLHF; J gene: TRBJ1-6; clone size: NA; D gene: NA; V gene: TRBV4-1
CDR3 DNA: TGTGCCAGCAGCTTAGCGGCCAGCGGAGTAGGTATTCAGTACTTC; CDR3 protein: CASSLAASGVGIQYF; J gene: TRBJ2-4; clone size: few; D gene: NA; V gene: TRBV7-8
CDR3 DNA: TGTGCCAGCAGTTACTCTCGGACAGGGGTTACCTACGAGCAGTACTTC; CDR3 protein: CASSYSRTGVTYEQYF; J gene: TRBJ2-7; clone size: few; D gene: TRBD1; V gene: TRBV6-5
CDR3 DNA: TGCAGCGTTGCCGGCTTAGCGGTAAATGAGCAGTACTTC; CDR3 protein: CSVAGLAVNEQYF; J gene: TRBJ2-5; clone size: NA; D gene: NA; V gene: TRBV29-1
CDR3 DNA: TGTGCCAGCAGTCCCTCGGGTCCGGGTATGGTGGAGACCCAGTACTTC; CDR3 protein: CASSPSGPGMVETQYF; J gene: TRBJ2-5; clone size: few; D gene: NA; V gene: TRBV12-3/TRBV12-4
CDR3 DNA: TGTGCCAGCATCCCAGGACTAGCGGGGCAAGAGACCCAGTACTTC; CDR3 protein: CASIPGLAGQETQYF; J gene: TRBJ2-5; clone size: few; D gene: TRBD2; V gene: TRBV2
CDR3 DNA: TGCAGTGCCATGGAGGGTAGGATCACAGATACGCAGTATTTT; CDR3 protein: CSAMEGRITDTQYF; J gene: TRBJ2-3; clone size: NA; D gene: NA; V gene: TRBV20-1
CDR3 DNA: TGTGCCAGCAGTCGACAGGATTTCAACACTGAAGCTTTCTTT; CDR3 protein: CASSRQDFNTEAFF; J gene: TRBJ1-1; clone size: NA; D gene: NA; V gene: TRBV12-3/TRBV12-4
CDR3 DNA: TGTGCCAGCAGGCAAGCCCCTTCCAGGGGGAACTATGGCTACACCTTC; CDR3 protein: CASRQAPSRGNYGYTF; J gene: TRBJ1-2; clone size: NA; D gene: TRBD1; V gene: TRBV12-3/TRBV12-4
CDR3 DNA: TGTGCCACCAGCGACGGCGGGGGGCTTGCCAAAAACATTCAGTACTTC; CDR3 protein: CATSDGGGLAKNIQYF; J gene: TRBJ2-4; clone size: NA; D gene: TRBD2; V gene: TRBV15
CDR3 DNA: TGTGCCAGCAGCGTAGGATACAGGGCAGCCTACGAGCAGTACTTC; CDR3 protein: CASSVGYRAAYEQYF; J gene: TRBJ2-7; clone size: NA; D gene: NA; V gene: TRBV9
CDR3 DNA: TGCGCCAGTCAACAAGCAGAGAGGGCTACAAGCAATCAGCCCCAGCATTTT; CDR3 protein: CASQQAERATSNQPQHF; J gene: TRBJ1-5; clone size: NA; D gene: NA; V gene: TRBV23-1
CDR3 DNA: TGTGCCAGCAGTGAAGGACAGGGGGGCACAGATACGCAGTATTTT; CDR3 protein: CASSEGQGGTDTQYF; J gene: TRBJ2-3; clone size: NA; D gene: TRBD1; V gene: TRBV25-1
CDR3 DNA: TGTGCCAGCAGCTTGGGTAGGCTAGTCGCGGAGACCCAGTACTTC; CDR3 protein: CASSLGRLVAETQYF; J gene: TRBJ2-5; clone size: NA; D gene: NA; V gene: TRBV7-8
CDR3 DNA: TGTGCCAGCAGGCTGAGAGGGACGAACAATGAGCAGTACTTC; CDR3 protein: CASRLRGTNNEQYF; J gene: TRBJ2-7; clone size: NA; D gene: NA; V gene: TRBV2
CDR3 DNA: TGTGCCAGCAGCGAAAGCGGGAGGCTGGGAAATGAGCAGTTCTTC; CDR3 protein: CASSESGRLGNEQFF; J gene: TRBJ2-1; clone size: few; D gene: TRBD2; V gene: TRBV3-1
CDR3 DNA: TGTGCCATCAGTGACAGGGACAATGAGCAGTTCTTC; CDR3 protein: CAISDRDNEQFF; J gene: TRBJ2-1; clone size: NA; D gene: NA; V gene: TRBV10-3
CDR3 DNA: TGCGCCAGCAGCTTGGCCTGGGACTACAACACCGGGGAGCTGTTTTTT; CDR3 protein: CASSLAWDYNTGELFF; J gene: TRBJ2-2; clone size: NA; D gene: TRBD2; V gene: TRBV5-1
CDR3 DNA: TGCAGTGCTGGCGGGGTGGGGCCATATGGCTACACCTTC; CDR3 protein: CSAGGVGPYGYTF; J gene: TRBJ1-2; clone size: NA; D gene: NA; V gene: TRBV20-1
CDR3 DNA: TGTGCCAGCAGCGTAGGTACCCACGGGGAGCTGTTTTTT; CDR3 protein: CASSVGTHGELFF; J gene: TRBJ2-2; clone size: few; D gene: NA; V gene: TRBV9
CDR3 DNA: TGTGCCATCAGTGAGTTGTCGGGACTAGCGCCTTACGAGCAGTACTTC; CDR3 protein: CAISELSGLAPYEQYF; J gene: TRBJ2-7; clone size: NA; D gene: TRBD2; V gene: TRBV10-3
CDR3 DNA: TGCGCCAGCAGCCAAGGGGCAGGGTCCTTCTCTGGGGCCAACGTCCTGACTTTC; CDR3 protein: CASSQGAGSFSGANVLTF; J gene: TRBJ2-6; clone size: NA; D gene: NA; V gene: TRBV4-1
CDR3 DNA: TGCGCCAGCAGCTACCGCCCCGAGGGTAAAGAGACCCAGTACTTC; CDR3 protein: CASSYRPEGKETQYF; J gene: TRBJ2-5; clone size: few; D gene: NA; V gene: TRBV5-1
CDR3 DNA: TGTGCCACCAGTGACCCGACGGGTCGAGAGACCCAGTACTTC; CDR3 protein: CATSDPTGRETQYF; J gene: TRBJ2-5; clone size: few; D gene: NA; V gene: TRBV24-1
CDR3 DNA: TGCAGCGTTGACGTGGGACTAGCGGGAGGATGGCAGTACTTC; CDR3 protein: CSVDVGLAGGWQYF; J gene: TRBJ2-7; clone size: few; D gene: TRBD2; V gene: TRBV29-1
CDR3 DNA: TGCAGTGCTAGAACGGCCCCCCTACTCTACGAGCAGTACTTC; CDR3 protein: CSARTAPLLYEQYF; J gene: TRBJ2-7; clone size: once; D gene: NA; V gene: TRBV20-1
CDR3 DNA: TGTGCCACCTTGGGACAGGGTGGTCTCAATGAGCAGTTCTTC; CDR3 protein: CATLGQGGLNEQFF; J gene: TRBJ2-1; clone size: many; D gene: TRBD1; V gene: TRBV10-3
CDR3 DNA: TGTGCCAGCAGTGAATATGACAGGGACGCCCTCTTTATTGAAGCTTTCTTT; CDR3 protein: CASSEYDRDALFIEAFF; J gene: TRBJ1-1; clone size: NA; D gene: TRBD1; V gene: TRBV25-1
CDR3 DNA: TGTGCCATCAGTGATTCGGGACTCTTAAAGAATGAGCAGTTCTTC; CDR3 protein: CAISDSGLLKNEQFF; J gene: TRBJ2-1; clone size: NA; D gene: NA; V gene: TRBV10-3
CDR3 DNA: TGTGCTAGTGACCTAGCGGGAGGATTCTATACGCAGTATTTT; CDR3 protein: CASDLAGGFYTQYF; J gene: TRBJ2-3; clone size: NA; D gene: TRBD2; V gene: TRBV12-5
CDR3 DNA: TGTGCCAGCAGCTTAGGGACGGCAAGCAATCAGCCCCAGCATTTT; CDR3 protein: CASSLGTASNQPQHF; J gene: TRBJ1-5; clone size: NA; D gene: NA; V gene: TRBV5-1
CDR3 DNA: TGCAGTGCTAGAAATACCGGGACATTGGATGAAAAACTGTTTTTT; CDR3 protein: CSARNTGTLDEKLFF; J gene: TRBJ1-4; clone size: NA; D gene: NA; V gene: TRBV20-1
CDR3 DNA: TGTGCCAGCAGTATTGGGACAGGGGGAAACGAGCAGTACTTC; CDR3 protein: CASSIGTGGNEQYF; J gene: TRBJ2-7; clone size: NA; D gene: TRBD1; V gene: TRBV12-3/TRBV12-4
CDR3 DNA: TGTGCCAGCACCCCGGACAGTCTTTATGGCTACACCTTC; CDR3 protein: CASTPDSLYGYTF; J gene: TRBJ1-2; clone size: few; D gene: NA; V gene: TRBV6-6
CDR3 DNA: TGTGCCAGCAGCCAAGAGTTCAGGACCCGCTCCTACAATGAGCAGTTCTTC; CDR3 protein: CASSQEFRTRSYNEQFF; J gene: TRBJ2-1; clone size: few; D gene: NA; V gene: TRBV3-1
CDR3 DNA: TGTGCCAGCAGCCCCAGCTCCGGGACAGGTTATGCAACTAATGAAAAACTGTTTTTT; CDR3 protein: CASSPSSGTGYATNEKLFF; J gene: TRBJ1-4; clone size: NA; D gene: TRBD1; V gene: TRBV11-2
CDR3 DNA: TGCGCCAGCAGCTCGACTCTAGCGGGAGGGCCTAACGATCGGCAGTTCTTC; CDR3 protein: CASSSTLAGGPNDRQFF; J gene: TRBJ2-1; clone size: NA; D gene: TRBD2; V gene: TRBV5-1
CDR3 DNA: TGTGCCAGCAGCTTAGGGACAGGCTTCACAGATACGCAGTATTTT; CDR3 protein: CASSLGTGFTDTQYF; J gene: TRBJ2-3; clone size: NA; D gene: TRBD1; V gene: TRBV7-9
CDR3 DNA: TGCAGCGTTGAGGGAGGGGCAGCTTTCGATGGCTACACCTTC; CDR3 protein: CSVEGGAAFDGYTF; J gene: TRBJ1-2; clone size: NA; D gene: NA; V gene: TRBV29-1
CDR3 DNA: TGTGCCACCAGTGGGGAGCAAGGGGATACGCAGTATTTT; CDR3 protein: CATSGEQGDTQYF; J gene: TRBJ2-3; clone size: many; D gene: NA; V gene: TRBV24-1
CDR3 DNA: TGCAGTGCTAGAGATCGGCTAGCGGGGCCTAGTCGTGAGCAGTACTTC; CDR3 protein: CSARDRLAGPSREQYF; J gene: TRBJ2-5; clone size: NA; D gene: TRBD2; V gene: TRBV20-1